The 24 T cell receptor beta chains given below trace back to one sample, sequenced in a study of blood T cell repertoires in COVID-19 (dated by TCRdb to between 2020 and 2021). Library preparation was by the immunoSEQ multiplex PCR assay. TCRdb re-hosts the immuneACCESS table, in-frame sequences only. Its copies lack some clones; in the studies checked, an unresolved V gene accounts for under half of them, and the cause for the rest is not known. The sample profile shows some 490,000 clones; approximately 85% of them were found once. Of the sample, roughly 3.2% falls within the top ten clones. The sequencing input was peripheral blood. The receptors come from a human donor in a cohort sampled during active COVID-19.

This sequence joins TRBV30 and TRBJ1-6; D might be TRBD1 (5 bases). The CDR3 extends over 15 amino acids. CDR1 and CDR2 from the germline V gene are GTSNPN and SVGIG (reference sequence). V was pared by 3 bases and J by 4 bases, with 13 bases between. The CDR3 protein is CAWRFRDYYNSPLHF. CDR3 nucleotide sequence: TGTGCCTGGAGATTTCGGGACTATTATAATTCACCCCTCCACTTT. Together with reference TRBV30 and TRBJ1-6, the CDR3 gives the full variable domain: SQTIHQWPATLVQPVGSPLSLECTVEGTSNPNLYWYRQAAGRGLQLLFYSVGIGQISSEVPQNLSASRPQDRQFILSSKKLLLSDSGFYLCAWRFRDYYNSPLHFGNGTRLTVT.

The chain carries TRBV5-1 and TRBJ2-5, with TRBD2 identical over 11 bases. After removal of 3 bases from V and 1 base from J, the junction contained 8 bases not matched to a gene. Germline CDR1 reads SGHRS; CDR2 reads YFSETQ. The CDR3 length is 17 residues. The CDR3 spells CASSYLPGLAAQETQYF. The CDR3 DNA is TGCGCCAGCAGCTACCTACCGGGACTAGCGGCCCAAGAGACCCAGTACTTC.

This rearrangement joins TRBV6-1 to TRBJ1-2; a possible D gene is TRBD1 (6 bases). Germline assignment: CDR1 MNHNS and CDR2 SASEGT. Trimming left V 3 bases short and J 6 bases short, with 11 bases between. The CDR3 totals 13 residues. CDR3 coding DNA: TGTGCCAGCAGTGACAGGGGTTTCGATGGCTACACCTTC. Translating it yields CASSDRGFDGYTF.

The rearrangement links TRBV3-1 (or the pseudogene TRBV3-2) to TRBJ2-7; 9 bases match TRBD1. V shed 0 bases and J 2 bases; nucleotides not matched to a gene: 8. Germline loops: CDR1 LGHDT, CDR2 YNNKEL (reference sequence). The CDR3 runs 17 residues. CDR3 loop: CASSQDKATGGPYEQYF. The CDR3 coding sequence is TGTGCCAGCAGCCAAGATAAGGCCACAGGGGGCCCCTACGAGCAGTACTTC.

V usage is TRBV7-9 and J usage is TRBJ2-3, with D tentatively TRBD2 (6 bases). Germline CDR1 reads SEHNR; CDR2 reads FQNEAQ (reference sequence). V was shortened by 5 bases and J by 1 base, with 13 bases between the two germline ends. The CDR3 is 15 amino acids. CDR3 amino acids: CASSPGWGGTDTQYF. CDR3 nucleotide sequence: TGTGCCAGCAGCCCTGGCTGGGGGGGCACAGATACGCAGTATTTT.

About this clone: The sample holds other DNA sequences that translate to the same CDR3. The V and J genes are TRBV5-1 and TRBJ2-7, with 13 nucleotides matching TRBD2. V trimming: 3 bases; J trimming: 2 bases; junction bases outside the gene matches: 2. CDR1 SGHRS and CDR2 YFSETQ come from the germline V gene. CDR3 size: 15 residues. The DNA for the CDR3 is TGCGCCAGCAGCTCGGGACTAGCGGGGACCTACGAGCAGTACTTC. It specifies CASSSGLAGTYEQYF. The complete variable domain, with remaining parts taken from reference TRBV5-1 and TRBJ2-7, reads KAGVTQTPRYLIKTRGQQVTLSCSPISGHRSVSWYQQTPGQGLQFLFEYFSETQRNKGNFPGRFSGRQFSNSRSEMNVSTLELGDSALYLCASSSGLAGTYEQYFGPGTRLTVT.

The gene calls are TRBV6-2 or TRBV6-3 and TRBJ1-2; TRBD1 agrees at 7 bases. This CDR3 is 14 amino acids long. The V segment lost 6 bases and the J segment 3 bases; nucleotides outside the gene matches: 7. The germline gives CDR1 MNHEY, CDR2 SVGEGT. The CDR3 loop reads CASSITGTDYGYTF. The CDR3 DNA sequence: TGTGCCAGCAGCATCACCGGGACAGACTATGGCTACACCTTC.

The chain employs TRBV10-3 and TRBJ2-1; D perhaps matches TRBD1 (6 bases). The CDR3 has 16 residues. Trimming cost V 4 bases and J 5 bases, with 18 bases left between them. CDR1 and CDR2 from the germline V gene are ENHRY and SYGVKD. CDR3: CAISGPGDRLNNEQFF. DNA of the CDR3: TGTGCCATCAGTGGTCCGGGCGACAGGCTCAACAATGAGCAGTTCTTC.

The genes are TRBV7-2 and TRBJ1-1; the D gene is possibly TRBD1 (5 bases). The germline CDR1 and CDR2 sequences are SGHTA and FQGNSA. This CDR3 has 14 amino acids. V lost 2 bases and J lost 3, with 10 bases in between. CDR3 loop: CASSLTGGDTEAFF. In DNA form, the CDR3 reads TGTGCCAGCAGCTTAACAGGTGGCGACACTGAAGCTTTCTTT.

A note on this clone: The sample holds other DNA sequences that translate to the same CDR3. The CDR3 nucleotides are TGTGCCAGCTCACCCGCAGATACGCAGTATTTT. This codes for CASSPADTQYF. V and J are TRBV18 and TRBJ2-3; no clear D. V gave up 3 bases and J gave up 4 bases, with 2 bases separating them. The germline CDR1 and CDR2 sequences are KGHSH and LQKENI. This CDR3 region has 11 residues. The variable domain in full, with the rest retrieved from reference TRBV18 and TRBJ2-3, is NAGVMQNPRHLVRRRGQEARLRCSPMKGHSHVYWYRQLPEEGLKFMVYLQKENIIDESGMPKERFSAEFPKEGPSILRIQQVVRGDSAAYFCASSPADTQYFGPGTRLTVL.

The gene calls are TRBV7-8 and TRBJ2-5, with TRBD2 matching 11 bases. CDR1 is SGHVS and CDR2 is FQNEAQ in the germline V gene. With 5 bases clipped from V and 2 bases from J, the junction kept 10 bases outside the gene matches. The CDR3 totals 17 residues. Written as DNA, the CDR3 is TGTGCCAGCAGCCGACACTATAGCGGGAGGGAGCAAGAGACCCAGTACTTC. It specifies CASSRHYSGREQETQYF.

This clone was seen once. DNA of the CDR3: TGTGCCAGCAGAAGCAACCGGGACATTCATGAGCAGTTCTTC. Translating gives CASRSNRDIHEQFF. V is TRBV27 and J is TRBJ2-1, with D possibly being TRBD1 (6 bases). V was trimmed by 6 bases and J by 8 bases, leaving 17 bases between them. Germline assignment: CDR1 MNHEY and CDR2 SMNVEV (reference sequence). This CDR3 region has 14 residues.

The genes are TRBV5-4 and TRBJ1-2; D may be TRBD1 (6 bases). The V and J ends lost 4 bases and 2 bases respectively, with 9 bases between them. The germline CDR1 and CDR2 sequences are SGHNT and YYREEE (reference sequence). This CDR3 is built from 13 residues. CDR3 protein: CASSLGQNYGYTF. DNA for the CDR3: TGTGCCAGCAGCCTAGGACAGAACTATGGCTACACCTTC. The variable domain in full, with the rest retrieved from reference TRBV5-4 and TRBJ1-2, is ETGVTQSPTHLIKTRGQQVTLRCSSQSGHNTVSWYQQALGQGPQFIFQYYREEENGRGNFPPRFSGLQFPNYSSELNVNALELDDSALYLCASSLGQNYGYTFGSGTRLTVV.

The rearrangement uses TRBV12-3 or TRBV12-4 and TRBJ2-2; no definite D call. The CDR3 contains 12 residues. V was pared by 6 bases and J by 7 bases, with 9 bases between. The CDR3 coding sequence is TGTGCCAGCAGCCCTCCGGGCGGGGAGCTGTTTTTT. Encoded protein: CASSPPGGELFF.

The chain joins TRBV2 to TRBJ1-1; D may be TRBD1 (6 bases). V was clipped by 5 bases and J by 1 base, with 11 bases between them. Germline values: CDR1 SNHLY, CDR2 FYNNEI. This CDR3 contains 14 residues. DNA for the CDR3: TGTGCCAGCAGTCAGGGACACCCGAACACTGAAGCTTTCTTT. Protein sequence: CASSQGHPNTEAFF.

This chain uses TRBV30 with TRBJ2-7, with D maybe TRBD1 (5 bases). CDR3 length: 15 amino acids. Germline V gene lookup returns CDR1 GTSNPN and CDR2 SVGIG (reference sequence). Trimming stripped 5 bases from V and 6 bases from J, with 23 bases between. The DNA for the CDR3 is TGTGCCTGGGGCGTGGGGCAGGGCCTTTTCGGCGAGCAGTACTTC. It codes for CAWGVGQGLFGEQYF.

The V and J genes are TRBV7-3 and TRBJ1-2; unclear D gene. Trimming removed 1 base at V and 0 bases at J, with 6 bases between. The CDR3 covers 14 residues. Germline V CDR1 and CDR2: SGHTA, FQGTGA. The CDR3 sequence is CASSLIAANYGYTF. The CDR3 DNA reads as TGTGCCAGCAGCTTAATAGCCGCTAACTATGGCTACACCTTC.

The J gene is TRBJ1-1, the V gene TRBV14, with 8 positions matching TRBD1. The germline V gene encodes CDR1 SGHDN and CDR2 FVKESK. V was clipped by 1 base and J by 5 bases; unmatched bases: 6. This CDR3 spans 15 amino acids. CDR3 protein: CASSQGRGRRTEAFF. Here the CDR3 DNA reads TGTGCCAGCAGCCAAGGCAGGGGGCGTCGGACTGAAGCTTTCTTT.

The chain uses TRBV18 and TRBJ2-5; 8 nucleotides agree with TRBD1. CDR1 KGHSH and CDR2 LQKENI come from the germline V gene. CDR3 length equals 15 residues. After removal of 3 bases from V and 5 bases from J, the junction contained 8 bases not matched to a gene. This CDR3 is CASSPGTGGWETQYF. The CDR3 DNA reads as TGTGCCAGCTCACCCGGGACAGGCGGATGGGAGACCCAGTACTTC. Using reference TRBV18 and TRBJ2-5 for the parts outside the CDR3, the full variable domain is NAGVMQNPRHLVRRRGQEARLRCSPMKGHSHVYWYRQLPEEGLKFMVYLQKENIIDESGMPKERFSAEFPKEGPSILRIQQVVRGDSAAYFCASSPGTGGWETQYFGPGTRLLVL.

This chain connects TRBV15 to TRBJ2-6; TRBD1 agrees at 8 bases. From germline, CDR1 is LNHNV and CDR2 YYDKDF (reference sequence). The CDR3 runs to 16 residues. Losses at the gene ends were 4 bases for V and 2 bases for J; bases not matched to a gene: 4. CDR3 coding DNA: TGTGCCACCAGCATGCCGGACAGGGCTGGGGCCAACGTCCTGACTTTC. Encoded protein: CATSMPDRAGANVLTF. The entire variable domain, with the rest obtained from reference TRBV15 and TRBJ2-6, is as follows: DAMVIQNPRYQVTQFGKPVTLSCSQTLNHNVMYWYQQKSSQAPKLLFHYYDKDFNNEADTPDNFQSRRPNTSFCFLDIRSPGLGDTAMYLCATSMPDRAGANVLTFGAGSRLTVL.

V is TRBV19 and J is TRBJ1-1; a weak D match, TRBD1 (6 bases). V dropped 10 bases and J dropped 4 bases, with 25 bases sitting between them. This CDR3 is built from 16 residues. The germline V gene has CDR1 LNHDA and CDR2 SQIVND (reference sequence). CDR3 loop: CATHLRGALGGTEAFF. The CDR3 DNA sequence: TGTGCCACACACCTTCGGGGGGCATTAGGAGGCACTGAAGCTTTCTTT.

This clone turned up a few times. This chain connects TRBV6-1 to TRBJ1-1; 7 bases line up with TRBD1. The CDR3 totals 14 residues. V was clipped by 6 bases and J by 1 base; unmatched bases: 5. The germline gives CDR1 MNHNS, CDR2 SASEGT. The CDR3 DNA sequence: TGTGCCAGCAGCCAACAGGGGCCGAACACTGAAGCTTTCTTT. Its translation is CASSQQGPNTEAFF.

The rearrangement links TRBV18 to TRBJ2-7; a weak D match, TRBD1 (5 bases). This CDR3 has 13 amino acids. In germline, CDR1 is KGHSH, CDR2 LQKENI. V lost 3 bases to trimming and J lost 4 bases, with 10 bases between them. The CDR3 sequence: CASSPPTVYEQYF. The DNA for the CDR3 is TGTGCCAGCTCACCCCCGACAGTATACGAGCAGTACTTC.

J is TRBJ2-3 and V is TRBV7-3; 10 nucleotides agree with TRBD1. J was trimmed by 8 bases and V by 5 bases; bases with no gene match: 10. The CDR3 consists of 15 residues. CDR1 SGHTA and CDR2 FQGTGA come from the germline V gene. The CDR3 region is CASSADRGREGTQYF. The CDR3 nucleotides read TGTGCCAGCAGCGCAGACAGGGGGCGCGAGGGTACGCAGTATTTT.